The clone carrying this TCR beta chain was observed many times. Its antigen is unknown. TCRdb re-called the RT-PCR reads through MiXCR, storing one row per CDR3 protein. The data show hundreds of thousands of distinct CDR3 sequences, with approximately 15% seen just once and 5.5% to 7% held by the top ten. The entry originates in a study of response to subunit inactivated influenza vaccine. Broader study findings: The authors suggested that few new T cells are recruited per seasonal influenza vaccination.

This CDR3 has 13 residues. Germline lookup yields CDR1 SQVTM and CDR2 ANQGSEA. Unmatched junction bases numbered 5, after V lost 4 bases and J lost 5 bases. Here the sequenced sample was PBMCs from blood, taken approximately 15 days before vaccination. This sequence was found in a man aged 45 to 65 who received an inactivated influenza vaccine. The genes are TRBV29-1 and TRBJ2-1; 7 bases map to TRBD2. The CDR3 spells CSVVGLADNEQFF. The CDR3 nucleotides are TGCAGCGTTGTAGGGCTAGCGGACAATGAGCAGTTCTTC.